This T cell receptor (beta chain) was profiled in a study of blood T cell repertoires in COVID-19. At the level of the study: Both acute and convalescent COVID-19 samples were obtained from the United States, Italy and Spain. The analysed material was cDNA or gDNA that came from T cells, B-cell-depleted T cells, or PBMCs.

This clone was recorded many times. Per the study methods: Quantification of nucleated cells was approximated via reference gene primer amplification. TCRdb keeps only in-frame clones here, not all; method: immunoSEQ multiplex PCR. V, J and clone size were drawn from that table, and D and trimming were deduced from the DNA. This sample yields some 190,000 clones, of which approximately 77% are seen a single time; more than 9% belongs to the top ten. This CDR3 comprises 14 residues. With 6 bases clipped from V and 6 bases from J, the junction kept 5 bases outside the gene matches. In germline, CDR1 is MNHEY, CDR2 SVGAGI.

The source is a woman of 80 years or more with active or convalescent COVID-19. V is TRBV6-5 and J is TRBJ2-1; 10 bases agree with TRBD2. Sequencing used peripheral blood. DNA for the CDR3: TGTGCCAGCAGCTGGTTAGCGGGAGGCAATGAGCAGTTCTTC. Protein sequence: CASSWLAGGNEQFF.